This passage covers 20 T cell receptor beta chains from one sample sequenced in a study of cytomegalovirus exposure and HLA in healthy donors. The data were produced by immunoSEQ multiplex PCR, yet TCRdb's version contains in-frame clones alone and is incomplete. Among roughly 180,000 clones listed, more than 75% were seen once. The material sequenced was PBMCs. The source is a man in his thirties or forties in good health and CMV-seropositive.

The V call is TRBV6-5, the J call TRBJ2-1; D may correspond to TRBD1 or TRBD2 (5 bases each). CDR3 length equals 13 residues. Trimming shortened V by 6 bases and J by 15 bases, and 21 bases separated the two germline ends. Per the germline V gene, CDR1 is MNHEY and CDR2 is SVGAGI. For the CDR3, the DNA is TGTGCCAGCAGGAACCCTGGGACCAAAATTCGGTTCTTC. Translation gives CASRNPGTKIRFF.

Only one count was recorded for this clone. J is TRBJ1-3 and V is TRBV27; D is ambiguous. V dropped 4 bases and J dropped 4 bases, with 8 bases sitting between them. The V gene's germline CDR1 is MNHEY and CDR2 SMNVEV (reference sequence). The CDR3 is made up of 13 amino acids. CDR3 loop: CASSSSAGNTIYF. The CDR3 DNA is TGTGCCAGCAGTTCCTCTGCAGGAAACACCATATATTTT.

The rearrangement links TRBV5-1 to TRBJ2-3, with 9 bases identical to TRBD2. This CDR3 has 15 residues. Trimming cost V 3 bases and J 11 bases; bases outside gene matches: 13. Germline-derived CDR1 and CDR2 are SGHRS and YFSETQ. CDR3: CASSWTSAFAGGQYF. DNA for the CDR3: TGCGCCAGCAGCTGGACTAGCGCCTTCGCCGGGGGGCAGTATTTT.

The chain employs TRBV9 and TRBJ2-3, with D hard to call. Germline V gene lookup returns CDR1 SGDLS and CDR2 YYNGEE. V lost 3 bases to trimming and J lost 3 bases, with 5 bases between them. The CDR3 runs to 12 residues. CDR3 loop: CASSAWTDTQYF. CDR3 bases: TGTGCCAGCAGCGCGTGGACAGATACGCAGTATTTT.

This rearrangement joins TRBV19 to TRBJ1-4, with D unclear. The V end lost 1 base, the J end lost 8 bases, and 11 bases lay between the germline ends. The CDR3 is made up of 14 amino acids. Germline CDR1 reads LNHDA; CDR2 reads SQIVND (reference sequence). CDR3 in DNA: TGTGCCAGTAGTATAGTGGCAGGTTTGGAAAAACTGTTTTTT. The encoded protein is CASSIVAGLEKLFF.

V and J are TRBV15 and TRBJ2-1, with 7 nucleotides matching TRBD2. Germline V gene data show CDR1 as LNHNV and CDR2 as YYDKDF (reference sequence). With 3 bases clipped from V and 6 bases from J, the junction kept 11 bases outside the gene matches. The CDR3 consists of 16 residues. CDR3 sequence (DNA): TGTGCCACCAGCAGGGCACGGGAGGCCGGGCTCAATGAGCAGTTCTTC. Translated: CATSRAREAGLNEQFF.

V is TRBV7-9 and J is TRBJ2-2; D tentatively fits TRBD1 or TRBD2 (6 bases each). In germline, CDR1 is SEHNR, CDR2 FQNEAQ (reference sequence). This CDR3 contains 15 residues. Trimming removed 5 bases from V and 5 bases from J, with 15 bases in between. CDR3 nucleotide sequence: TGTGCCAGCAGCCCCATAAAGGGGGGAACCGGGGAGCTGTTTTTT. It specifies CASSPIKGGTGELFF.

This chain uses TRBV9 with TRBJ1-1, with 11 bases aligning to TRBD1. Germline CDR1 SGDLS, CDR2 YYNGEE. Trimming cost V 0 bases and J 8 bases; bases outside gene matches: 3. This CDR3 region has 14 residues. The CDR3 loop reads CASSVARDRGEAFF. The CDR3 DNA reads TGTGCCAGCAGCGTAGCTCGGGACAGGGGGGAAGCTTTCTTT.

The gene calls are TRBV6-1 and TRBJ2-1, with D unresolved. The CDR3 contains 14 residues. With 0 bases removed from V and 5 bases from J, the gap between germline ends came to 8 bases. The germline CDR1 and CDR2 sequences are MNHNS and SASEGT. The CDR3 nucleotides read TGTGCCAGCAGTGAAGCTGGGCTGAACAATGAGCAGTTCTTC. Translating it yields CASSEAGLNNEQFF.

This chain joins TRBV9 and TRBJ1-2; TRBD1 is a possible D gene (5 bases). The V gene's germline CDR1 is SGDLS and CDR2 YYNGEE. V was cut by 0 bases and J by 8 bases, with 11 bases left in between. The CDR3 is 13 residues long. CDR3 amino acids: CASSVGRDRGYTF. The CDR3, as DNA: TGTGCCAGCAGCGTAGGCAGGGATCGCGGCTACACCTTC.

The rearrangement links TRBV9 to TRBJ2-1; 10 bases are shared with TRBD2. Germline assignment: CDR1 SGDLS and CDR2 YYNGEE. The junction had 7 bases not matched to a gene; V was cut back by 4 bases and J by 6 bases. This CDR3 comprises 15 residues. CDR3 sequence reads: CASSLTGTSVNEQFF. CDR3 in DNA: TGTGCCAGCAGCTTGACCGGGACTAGCGTCAATGAGCAGTTCTTC.

V gene TRBV5-1 combines with J gene TRBJ2-7; 9 bases agree with TRBD1. Per germline, CDR1 SGHRS and CDR2 YFSETQ. The CDR3 is 15 residues long. The junction had 6 bases not matched to a gene; V was cut back by 2 bases and J by 3 bases. This chain's CDR3 is CASSFGRTGDYEQYF. DNA for the CDR3: TGCGCCAGCAGCTTCGGCCGGACAGGGGACTACGAGCAGTACTTC.

This sequence joins TRBV10-3 and TRBJ2-7; either TRBD1 or TRBD2 may fit D (5 bases each). V shed 3 bases and J shed 2 bases, with 17 bases lying between them. CDR1 is ENHRY and CDR2 is SYGVKD in the germline V gene. The CDR3 spans 16 residues. CDR3 region: CAISESGTGGTYEQYF. The CDR3 DNA reads as TGTGCCATCAGTGAATCAGGGACGGGCGGAACCTACGAGCAGTACTTC.

The chain recombines TRBV29-1 with TRBJ2-2; D possibly corresponds to TRBD2 (5 bases). V lost 5 bases, J lost 4 bases, and 20 bases lay in between. This CDR3 is built from 16 residues. CDR1 SQVTM and CDR2 ANQGSEA come from the germline V gene. The CDR3 DNA is TGCAGCGTTCCTCCCCCCAGCGGTAGCGTCACCGGGGAGCTGTTTTTT. Translation: CSVPPPSGSVTGELFF.

This chain uses TRBV28 with TRBJ2-7; D is unresolved. Trimming removed 7 bases at V and 3 bases at J, with 16 bases between. Germline CDR1 and CDR2: MDHEN and SYDVKM. The CDR3 has 14 residues. Here the CDR3 reads CASTPGPRNYEQYF. CDR3 nucleotides: TGTGCCAGCACCCCTGGACCTCGAAACTACGAGCAGTACTTC.

This chain connects TRBV6-5 to TRBJ2-3; no reliable D call. The CDR3 covers 14 residues. Per germline, CDR1 MNHEY and CDR2 SVGAGI. V was cut by 7 bases and J by 1 base, with 12 bases left in between. The DNA for the CDR3 is TGTGCCAGCACCGATGGGCTCCGCACAGATACGCAGTATTTT. It is translated as CASTDGLRTDTQYF.

The chain uses TRBV6-5 and TRBJ1-1; D gene ambiguous. V lost 5 bases to trimming and J lost 5 bases, with 12 bases between them. This CDR3 comprises 13 residues. Per the germline V gene, CDR1 is MNHEY and CDR2 is SVGAGI. CDR3 protein: CASSHPEGTEAFF. The CDR3 DNA reads as TGTGCCAGCAGTCATCCCGAGGGAACTGAAGCTTTCTTT.

The chain links TRBV6-5 to TRBJ1-4; TRBD1 matches at 10 bases. The V gene's germline CDR1 is MNHEY and CDR2 SVGAGI. This CDR3 has 15 residues. Unmatched junction bases numbered 4, after V lost 6 bases and J lost 3 bases. The CDR3 sequence is CASRGGQGANEKLFF. The CDR3 DNA follows: TGTGCCAGCAGGGGAGGACAGGGGGCTAATGAAAAACTGTTTTTT.

V and J are TRBV4-3 and TRBJ2-7; D ambiguous. This CDR3 comprises 15 residues. The V gene lost 0 bases and the J gene lost 2 bases, with 11 bases spanning the gap. Germline CDR1 reads LGHNA; CDR2 reads YSLEER. DNA for the CDR3: TGCGCCAGCAGCCAAGATTGGACGGGCGCCTACGAGCAGTACTTC. Its translation is CASSQDWTGAYEQYF.

The genes are TRBV29-1 and TRBJ1-1; D is unclear. There are 13 residues in the CDR3. V dropped 4 bases and J dropped 1 base, with 10 bases sitting between them. Germline V gene data show CDR1 as SQVTM and CDR2 as ANQGSEA. CDR3 in amino acids: CSVGFGPNTEAFF. The CDR3 DNA follows: TGCAGCGTTGGCTTCGGCCCGAACACTGAAGCTTTCTTT.